The 7 T cell receptor beta chains given below trace back to one sample, sequenced in a study of T cell changes during pregnancy in multiple sclerosis. Produced via immunoSEQ multiplex PCR; TCRdb's table is partial and in-frame only. The sample carries around 62,000 clones, 80% to 95% recorded once. The material sequenced was peripheral blood, taken in the second trimester of pregnancy. The receptors were gathered from a female donor in good health, enrolled as a control in a pregnancy study.

The J gene is TRBJ2-7, the V gene TRBV28; 10 bases map to TRBD2. The CDR3 is made up of 15 amino acids. Germline V gene data show CDR1 as MDHEN and CDR2 as SYDVKM. V lost 2 bases and J lost 3; bases outside the gene matches: 4. DNA for the CDR3: TGTGCCAGCAGTTTAACTAGCGGGATATACTACGAGCAGTACTTC. Encoded protein: CASSLTSGIYYEQYF. Full variable domain (outside the CDR3, taken from reference TRBV28 and TRBJ2-7): DVKVTQSSRYLVKRTGEKVFLECVQDMDHENMFWYRQDPGLGLRLIYFSYDVKMKEKGDIPEGYSVSREKKERFSLILESASTNQTSMYLCASSLTSGIYYEQYFGPGTRLTVT.

The chain links TRBV6-6 to TRBJ1-5; D perhaps matches TRBD1 (5 bases). The germline V gene encodes CDR1 MNHNY and CDR2 SVGAGI (reference sequence). The CDR3 is 12 residues long. Trimming stripped 6 bases from V and 3 bases from J, with 6 bases between. CDR3 nucleotides: TGTGCCAGCAGGACAGCCAATCAGCCCCAGCATTTT. It codes for CASRTANQPQHF.

This clone was picked up one time. This rearrangement joins TRBV12-5 to TRBJ1-6; 8 nucleotides agree with TRBD1. This CDR3 comprises 15 residues. The J segment lost 5 bases and the V segment lost 3 bases, leaving 3 bases of the junction unmatched. CDR1 is LGHNT and CDR2 is FRNRAP in the germline V gene. The chain's CDR3 is CASGFRQGNNSPLHF. The CDR3 DNA reads as TGTGCTAGTGGTTTTCGACAGGGGAATAATTCACCCCTCCACTTT.

The V and J genes are TRBV19 and TRBJ2-7, with D possibly being TRBD2 (6 bases). There are 16 residues in the CDR3. Germline V gene sequence: CDR1 LNHDA, CDR2 SQIVND (reference sequence). V gave up 2 bases and J gave up 0 bases, with 14 bases separating them. The chain's CDR3 is CASSIMGGLSSYEQYF. The CDR3 region has the DNA TGTGCCAGTAGTATAATGGGAGGTTTGAGCTCCTACGAGCAGTACTTC.

The chain carries TRBV11-2 and TRBJ2-7; D gene ambiguous. The CDR3 is made up of 13 amino acids. Germline CDR1 reads SGHAT; CDR2 reads FQNNGV. The V gene lost 5 bases and the J gene lost 5 bases, with 13 bases spanning the gap. CDR3 residues: CASSHEDGDEQYF. In nucleotides, the CDR3 is TGTGCCAGCAGCCATGAGGATGGCGACGAGCAGTACTTC.

V is TRBV7-8 and J is TRBJ1-5; D call uncertain. The CDR3 has 17 residues. Germline-derived CDR1 and CDR2 are SGHVS and FQNEAQ. Deletions cut 0 bases from V and 0 bases from J, with 12 bases between. CDR3 in DNA: TGTGCCAGCAGCTTAGCAGGGAGGAAATATAGCAATCAGCCCCAGCATTTT. This gives the protein CASSLAGRKYSNQPQHF.

V usage is TRBV2 and J usage is TRBJ2-1; a weak D match, TRBD2 (7 bases). CDR1 and CDR2 (germline): SNHLY, FYNNEI. The length of the CDR3 is 16 residues. With 4 bases removed from V and 7 bases from J, the gap between germline ends came to 20 bases. The chain's CDR3 is CASSAGGGALENEQFF. The CDR3 coding sequence is TGTGCCAGCAGTGCGGGTGGGGGGGCCCTTGAAAATGAGCAGTTCTTC.